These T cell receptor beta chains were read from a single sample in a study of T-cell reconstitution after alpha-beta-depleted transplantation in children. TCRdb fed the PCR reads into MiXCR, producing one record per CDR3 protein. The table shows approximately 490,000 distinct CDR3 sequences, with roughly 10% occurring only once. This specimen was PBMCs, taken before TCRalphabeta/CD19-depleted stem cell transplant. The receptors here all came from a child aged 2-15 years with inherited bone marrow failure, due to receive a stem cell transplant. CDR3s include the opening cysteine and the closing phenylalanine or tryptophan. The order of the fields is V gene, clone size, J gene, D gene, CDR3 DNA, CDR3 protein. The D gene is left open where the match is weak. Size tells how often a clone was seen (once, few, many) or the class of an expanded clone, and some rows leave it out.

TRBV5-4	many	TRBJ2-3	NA	TGTGCCAGCAGCTCGCTAGAGGGGTACACGCAGTATTTT	CASSSLEGYTQYF
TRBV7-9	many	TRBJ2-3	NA	TGTGCCAGCAGCGGAAAAAGCACAGATACGCAGTATTTT	CASSGKSTDTQYF
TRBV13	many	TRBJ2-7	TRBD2	TGTGCCAGCAGCTCAATCCTAGCGGGAGACTACGAGCAGTACTTC	CASSSILAGDYEQYF
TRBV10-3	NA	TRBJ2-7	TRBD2	TGTGCCATCAGTGAGTTAGGGACTAGCGGGAGCTACGAGCAGTACTTC	CAISELGTSGSYEQYF
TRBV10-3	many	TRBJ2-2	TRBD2	TGTGCCATCGGACTAGCGGAGACCGGGGAGCTGTTTTTT	CAIGLAETGELFF
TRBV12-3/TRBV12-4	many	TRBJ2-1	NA	TGTGCCAGCTCGGGGTCCGCGTACAATGAGCAGTTCTTC	CASSGSAYNEQFF
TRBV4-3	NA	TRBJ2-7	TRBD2	TGCGCCAGCAGCCCCCCCCCGCGGCTAGCGGGAGGCTACCTCTACGAGCAGTACTTC	CASSPPPRLAGGYLYEQYF
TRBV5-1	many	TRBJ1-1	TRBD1	TGCGCCAGCAGCTGGACAGGGCTGGGCACTGAAGCTTTCTTT	CASSWTGLGTEAFF
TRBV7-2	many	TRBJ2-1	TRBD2	TGTGCCAGCGTGCGGGCTAGCGGGACGGGTGAGCAGTTCTTC	CASVRASGTGEQFF
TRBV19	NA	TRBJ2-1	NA	TGTGCCAGTAAGCCGGAATTCGTCTACAATGAGCAGTTCTTC	CASKPEFVYNEQFF
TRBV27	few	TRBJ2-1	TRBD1	TGTGCCAGCAGCGACAGGGCTGGATACAATGAGCAGTTCTTC	CASSDRAGYNEQFF
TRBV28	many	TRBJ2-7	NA	TGTGCCAGCAGTTTAGGACTCGACGGCTACTACGAGCAGTACTTC	CASSLGLDGYYEQYF
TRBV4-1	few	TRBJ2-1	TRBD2	TGCGCCAGCAGCCAAGATCGGAGCCCCGGGACTAGCGGGAGAGAGTACTATAATGAGCAGTTCTTC	CASSQDRSPGTSGREYYNEQFF
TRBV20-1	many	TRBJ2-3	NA	TGCAGTGCCCATAGCGGATCCACAGATACGCAGTATTTT	CSAHSGSTDTQYF
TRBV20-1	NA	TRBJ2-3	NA	TGCAGTGCTAGAGAGGGAGGAAACACAGATACGCAGTATTTT	CSAREGGNTDTQYF
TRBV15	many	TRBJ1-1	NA	TGTGCCACCAGCAGAGACGAGACTGAAGCTTTCTTT	CATSRDETEAFF
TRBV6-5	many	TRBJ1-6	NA	TGTGCCAGCAGTTACTCGAGAGGCGTCGTAAGCTCCTATAATTCACCCCTCCACTTT	CASSYSRGVVSSYNSPLHF
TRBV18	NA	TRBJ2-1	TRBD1	TGTGCCAGCTCATGGGACAGGGATGAGCAGTTCTTC	CASSWDRDEQFF
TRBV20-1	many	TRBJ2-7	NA	TGCAGTGCTAGAGATCCGCGGGTCCCCTACGAGCAGTACTTC	CSARDPRVPYEQYF
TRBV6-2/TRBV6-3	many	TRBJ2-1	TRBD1	TGTGCCAGCAGTCAGAGAAGGGACAGGTGGGTCCACAATGAGCAGTTCTTC	CASSQRRDRWVHNEQFF
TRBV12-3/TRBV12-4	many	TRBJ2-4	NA	TGTGCCAGCAGTTTGGTGGTCGGCGGAGGGGCCGAAAACATTCAGTACTTC	CASSLVVGGGAENIQYF
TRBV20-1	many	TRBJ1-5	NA	TGCAGTGCTAGTAGGGGGAGCAATCAGCCCCAGCATTTT	CSASRGSNQPQHF
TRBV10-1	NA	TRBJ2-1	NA	TGCGCCAGCAGTGGCTCTTTAGTCTCCTACAATGAGCAGTTCTTC	CASSGSLVSYNEQFF
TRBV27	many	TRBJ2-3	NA	TGTGCCAGCAGTCCCCTCTCGGCGGGATTCACAGATACGCAGTATTTT	CASSPLSAGFTDTQYF
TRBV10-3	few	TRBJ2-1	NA	TGTGCCATCAGTGACCCTACACTTAGCGGAGACAATGAGCAGTTCTTC	CAISDPTLSGDNEQFF
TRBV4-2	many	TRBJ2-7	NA	TGTGCCAGCAGCCAAGCGTCCTTCTACGAGCAGTACTTC	CASSQASFYEQYF
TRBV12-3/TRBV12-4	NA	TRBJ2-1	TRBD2	TGTGCCAGCAGTCAACCCATTAAACTAGCGGGAGGGCCTTCGGAGCAGTTCTTC	CASSQPIKLAGGPSEQFF
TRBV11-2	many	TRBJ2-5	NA	TGTGCCAGCACACAAAACCACAGGGCCGGAGAGACCCAGTACTTC	CASTQNHRAGETQYF
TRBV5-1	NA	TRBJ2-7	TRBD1	TGCGCCAGCAGCACGTTAGCCGGGACAGATGCCTACGAGCAGTACTTC	CASSTLAGTDAYEQYF
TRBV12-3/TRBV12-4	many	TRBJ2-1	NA	TGTGCCAGCAGTTTGTCGCCCCTCCGAGGGAATGAGCAGTTCTTC	CASSLSPLRGNEQFF
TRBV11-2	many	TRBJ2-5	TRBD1	TGTGCCAGCAGCTTACAGCTAGGACAGGGAGAAGAGACCCAGTACTTC	CASSLQLGQGEETQYF
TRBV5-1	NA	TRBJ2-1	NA	TGCGCCAGCAGACCCCTAGTCCAGGGAGTTGAGCAGTTCTTC	CASRPLVQGVEQFF
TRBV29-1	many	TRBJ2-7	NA	TGCAGCGTTGAAGTCCTTCCCTCCTACGAGCAGTACTTC	CSVEVLPSYEQYF
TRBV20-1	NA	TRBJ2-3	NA	TGCAGTGTCCGCGGGGTCGCAGATACGCAGTATTTT	CSVRGVADTQYF
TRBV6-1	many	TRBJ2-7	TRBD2	TGTGCCAGCAGTGTCGGACTAGCGGCCTCCTACGAGCAGTACTTC	CASSVGLAASYEQYF
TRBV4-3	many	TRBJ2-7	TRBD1	TGCGCCAGCAGCCAGACAGGGGGCTCCTACGAGCAGTACTTC	CASSQTGGSYEQYF
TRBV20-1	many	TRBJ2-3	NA	TGCAGTGCTAGCGTCGGGACCAGCACAGATACGCAGTATTTT	CSASVGTSTDTQYF
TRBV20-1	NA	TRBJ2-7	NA	TGCAGTGCTAGACGGCCGCGACGAACCTACGAGCAGTACTTC	CSARRPRRTYEQYF
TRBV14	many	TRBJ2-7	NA	TGTGCCAGCAGCCAAGCGGACAGTTACGAGCAGTACTTC	CASSQADSYEQYF
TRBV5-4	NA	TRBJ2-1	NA	TGTGCCAGCAGCTTAGCTCAGGGGGGGGCCTACAATGAGCAGTTCTTC	CASSLAQGGAYNEQFF
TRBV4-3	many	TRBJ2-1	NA	TGCGCCAGCAGCCAGGGACCGGCAGGCGGGGAGTCTGATGAGCAGTTCTTC	CASSQGPAGGESDEQFF
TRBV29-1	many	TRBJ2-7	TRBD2	TGCAGCGCCGCTACTAGCGAAAACTCCTACGAGCAGTACTTC	CSAATSENSYEQYF
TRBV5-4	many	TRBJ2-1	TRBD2	TGTGCCAGCAGCTTCGGACTAGCGGGAGCCTACAATGAGCAGTTCTTC	CASSFGLAGAYNEQFF
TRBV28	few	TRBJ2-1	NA	TGTGCCAGCACCCCCGGGCTAGCGAACAATGAGCAGTTCTTC	CASTPGLANNEQFF
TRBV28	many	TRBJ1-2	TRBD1	TGTGCCAGCAGTTTTGGCGGGACAGGGCCTGGCTACACCTTC	CASSFGGTGPGYTF
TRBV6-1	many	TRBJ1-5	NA	TGTGCCAGCACCCCAGGAGGCTCCCCCAATCAGCCCCAGCATTTT	CASTPGGSPNQPQHF
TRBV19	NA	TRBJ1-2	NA	TGTGCCAGTAGTCCCCCTGAAAACTATGGCTACACCTTC	CASSPPENYGYTF
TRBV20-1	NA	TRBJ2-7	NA	TGCAGTGCTGGGCCTTTCTACGAGCAGTACTTC	CSAGPFYEQYF
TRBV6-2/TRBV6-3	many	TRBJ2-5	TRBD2	TGTGCCAGCAGTTACGAAACAAGAAGACTAGCGGGAGTCTTTGAGACCCAGTACTTC	CASSYETRRLAGVFETQYF
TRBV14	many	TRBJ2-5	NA	TGTGCCAGCAGCCAAGATCTGTCCAGGACCTCCTGGGGTGAGACCCAGTACTTC	CASSQDLSRTSWGETQYF
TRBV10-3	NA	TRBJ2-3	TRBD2	TGTGCCATCAGTGAGCCTGGGACTAGCAAAGATACGCAGTATTTT	CAISEPGTSKDTQYF
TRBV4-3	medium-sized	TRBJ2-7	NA	TGCGCCAGCAGCCAAGTCGAGCAGTACTTC	CASSQVEQYF
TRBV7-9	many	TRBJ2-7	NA	TGTGCCAGCAGCCCGAGACTAGGAGGGTACGAGCAGTACTTC	CASSPRLGGYEQYF
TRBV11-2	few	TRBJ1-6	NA	TGTGCCAGCAGCCCCTGGGCAGGGGCTACTTCACCCCTCCACTTT	CASSPWAGATSPLHF
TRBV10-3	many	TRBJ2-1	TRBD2	TGTGCCATCAGTGTGTGGCTAGCGGAGAACAATGAGCAGTTCTTC	CAISVWLAENNEQFF
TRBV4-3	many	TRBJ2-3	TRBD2	TGCGCCAGCAGCCAAGAATTCGGCGGGAGGGCAGATACGCAGTATTTT	CASSQEFGGRADTQYF
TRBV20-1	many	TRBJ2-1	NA	TGCAGTGCTCCCACTCTGAAGGATAGCGCTGAGCAGTTCTTC	CSAPTLKDSAEQFF
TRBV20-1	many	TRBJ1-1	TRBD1	TGCAGTGCGATCTACAGGGGTCGAACTGAAGCTTTCTTT	CSAIYRGRTEAFF
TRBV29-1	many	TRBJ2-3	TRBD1	TGCAGCGTTGGGACAGGGGTCACAGATACGCAGTATTTT	CSVGTGVTDTQYF